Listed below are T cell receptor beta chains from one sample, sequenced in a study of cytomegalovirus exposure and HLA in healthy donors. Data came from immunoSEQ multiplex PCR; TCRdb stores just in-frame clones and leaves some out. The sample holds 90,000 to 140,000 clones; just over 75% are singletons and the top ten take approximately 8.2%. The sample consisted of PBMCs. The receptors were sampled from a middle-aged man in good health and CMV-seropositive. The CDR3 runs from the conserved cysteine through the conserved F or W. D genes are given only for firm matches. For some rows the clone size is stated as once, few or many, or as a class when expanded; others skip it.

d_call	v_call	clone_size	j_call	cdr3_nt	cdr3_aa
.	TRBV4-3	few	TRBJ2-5	TGCGCCAGCAGCCAAGATCGGGGGTCCGAGCAGACCCAGTACTTC	CASSQDRGSEQTQYF
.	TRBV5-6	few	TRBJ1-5	TGTGCCAGCAGCTTGGAGAGGAGTCAGCCCCAGCATTTT	CASSLERSQPQHF
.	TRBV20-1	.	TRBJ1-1	TGCAGTGCCTTATCCAGTGAAGCTTTCTTT	CSALSSEAFF
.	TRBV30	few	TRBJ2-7	TGTGCCTGGAGTTTTGGAAAGGGGAGGAACGAGCAGTACTTC	CAWSFGKGRNEQYF
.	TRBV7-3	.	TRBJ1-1	TGTGCCAGCGCCTCCGCGGCCAGCGCAAAGCAAGCTTTCTTT	CASASAASAKQAFF
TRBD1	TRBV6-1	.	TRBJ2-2	TGTGCCAGCAGTGACCGGGACAGGTCGGTCGAAGGGGAGCTGTTTTTT	CASSDRDRSVEGELFF
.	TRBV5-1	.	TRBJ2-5	TGCGCCAGCAGCTTGGTCCCAGGGTCTTACCAAGAGACCCAGTACTTC	CASSLVPGSYQETQYF
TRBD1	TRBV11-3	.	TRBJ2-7	TGTGCCAGCAGCGTCCAGGGGGTGTACGAGCAGTACTTC	CASSVQGVYEQYF
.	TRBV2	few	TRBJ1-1	TGTGCCAGCAGCCAGAACAGGGTGAACACTGAAGCTTTCTTT	CASSQNRVNTEAFF
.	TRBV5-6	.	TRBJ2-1	TGTGCCAGCAGCCGCTTCGACGGTACGGGCAATGAGCAGTTCTTC	CASSRFDGTGNEQFF
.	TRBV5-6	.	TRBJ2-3	TGTGCCAGCAGCCGAGGGAGGTGGCGGGGAGGCACAGATACGCAGTATTTT	CASSRGRWRGGTDTQYF
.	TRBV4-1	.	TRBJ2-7	TGCGCCAGCAGCCAAGAGGACAGCAACTCCTACGAGCAGTACTTC	CASSQEDSNSYEQYF
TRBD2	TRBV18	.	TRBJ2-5	TGTGCCAGCTCACCGGGGAGGGAAGAGACCCAGTACTTC	CASSPGREETQYF
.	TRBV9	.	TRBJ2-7	TGTGCCAGCAGCGTATCTAGCGACGGATCCTACGAGCAGTACTTC	CASSVSSDGSYEQYF
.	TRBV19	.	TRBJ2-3	TGTGCCAGTAGTACCTTAGTGACAGATACGCAGTATTTT	CASSTLVTDTQYF
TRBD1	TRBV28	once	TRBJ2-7	TGTGCCAGCAGACCCTCCGGGACAGGGAACGAGCAGTACTTC	CASRPSGTGNEQYF
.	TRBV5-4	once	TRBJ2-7	TGTGCCAGCAGCCCGGGGACCTACGAGCAGTACTTC	CASSPGTYEQYF
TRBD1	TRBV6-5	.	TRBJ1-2	TGTGCCAGCAGGGGACAGTCCTATGGCTACACCTTC	CASRGQSYGYTF